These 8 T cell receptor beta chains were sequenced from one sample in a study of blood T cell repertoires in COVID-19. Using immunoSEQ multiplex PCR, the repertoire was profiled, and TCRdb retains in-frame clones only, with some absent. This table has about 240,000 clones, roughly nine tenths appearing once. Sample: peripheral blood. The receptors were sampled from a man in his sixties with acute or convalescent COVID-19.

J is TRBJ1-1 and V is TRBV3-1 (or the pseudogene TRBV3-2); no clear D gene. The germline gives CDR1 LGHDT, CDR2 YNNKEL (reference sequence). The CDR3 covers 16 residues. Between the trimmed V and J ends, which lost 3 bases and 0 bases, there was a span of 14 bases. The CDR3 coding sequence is TGTGCCAGCAGCCACGCTTCCCTCGGGTTGAACACTGAAGCTTTCTTT. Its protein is CASSHASLGLNTEAFF.

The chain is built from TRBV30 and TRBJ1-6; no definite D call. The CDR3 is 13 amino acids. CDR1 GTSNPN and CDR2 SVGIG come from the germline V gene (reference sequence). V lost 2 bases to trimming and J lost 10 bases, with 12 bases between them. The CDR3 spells CAWSLGDSSPLHF. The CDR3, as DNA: TGTGCCTGGAGTTTGGGAGATTCCTCACCCCTCCACTTT.

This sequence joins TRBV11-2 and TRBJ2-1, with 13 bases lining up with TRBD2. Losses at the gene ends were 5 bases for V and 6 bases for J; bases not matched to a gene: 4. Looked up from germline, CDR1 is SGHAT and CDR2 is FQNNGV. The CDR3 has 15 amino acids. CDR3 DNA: TGTGCCAGCAGCCCCGGACTAGCGGGAGTCAATGAGCAGTTCTTC. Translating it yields CASSPGLAGVNEQFF.

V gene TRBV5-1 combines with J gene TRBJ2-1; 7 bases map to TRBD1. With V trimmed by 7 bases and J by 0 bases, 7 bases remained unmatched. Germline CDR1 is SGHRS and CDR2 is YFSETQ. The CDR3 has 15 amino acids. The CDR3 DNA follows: TGCGCCAGCGCGATCGAGGGGGCCTCCTACAATGAGCAGTTCTTC. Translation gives CASAIEGASYNEQFF.

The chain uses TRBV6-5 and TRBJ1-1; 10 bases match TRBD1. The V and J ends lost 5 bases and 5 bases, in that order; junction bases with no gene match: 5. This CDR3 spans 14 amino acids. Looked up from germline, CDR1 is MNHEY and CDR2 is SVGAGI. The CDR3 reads CASSPRDRGTEAFF. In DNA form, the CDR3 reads TGTGCCAGCAGTCCCCGGGACAGGGGAACTGAAGCTTTCTTT.

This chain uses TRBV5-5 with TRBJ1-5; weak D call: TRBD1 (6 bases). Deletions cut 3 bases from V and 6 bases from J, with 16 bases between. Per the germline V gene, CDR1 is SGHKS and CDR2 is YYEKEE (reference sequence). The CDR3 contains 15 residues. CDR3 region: CASSSQIGQTQPQHF. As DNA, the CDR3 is TGTGCCAGCAGCTCGCAAATCGGACAGACTCAGCCCCAGCATTTT.

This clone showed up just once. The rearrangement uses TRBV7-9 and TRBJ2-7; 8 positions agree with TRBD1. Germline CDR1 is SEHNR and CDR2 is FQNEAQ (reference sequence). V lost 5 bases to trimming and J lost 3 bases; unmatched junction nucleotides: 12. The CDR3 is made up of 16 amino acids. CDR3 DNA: TGTGCCAGCAGCACATCCCGGGGACAGGAATACTACGAGCAGTACTTC. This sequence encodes CASSTSRGQEYYEQYF.

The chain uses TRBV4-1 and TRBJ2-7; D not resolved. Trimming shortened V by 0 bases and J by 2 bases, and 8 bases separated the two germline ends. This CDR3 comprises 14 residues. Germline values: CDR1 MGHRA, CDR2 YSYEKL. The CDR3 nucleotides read TGCGCCAGCAGCCAAGATATCCTAACCTACGAGCAGTACTTC. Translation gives CASSQDILTYEQYF.